The subject of this entry is one TCR beta chain. Its antigen remains undetermined. Within one base of it there is no much larger clone, and no base qualities were kept. These data come from a study of blood T cells in healthy people across ages (dated by TCRdb to the mid-2010s). General notes on the study: In model experiments, template switching captured about one uniquely barcoded TCR beta cDNA molecule for every two T cells. Age-related changes in TCR beta repertoire diversity were measured in the study by deep sequencing normalized with unique cDNA molecular identifiers. The donors were divided into four age groups: young (average roughly 15 years), middle-aged (approximately 41), aged (around 59) and long-lived (around 80). Donors of different ages were randomly distributed across sequencing lanes to avoid experimental bias. Using the same blood draw, the study looked at two additional independent replicas of 1 million unique cDNA reads for two donors, one aged 18 to 30 and the other aged 80 or older.

Donors were 40 or so systemically healthy Caucasian individuals from Russia aged 6 to 90 years. Around 10 milliliters of peripheral blood were collected from each donor into EDTA-treated Vacutainer tubes. PBMCs were isolated by Ficoll-Paque density-gradient centrifugation, with at least 6 million obtained per sample. Total RNA, at least 6 micrograms per sample, was extracted from PBMCs with Trizol reagent. For every donor, flow cytometry on a PBMC aliquot measured the percentage of naive CD45RAhigh/CD27high T cells. The research as a whole found: Observed TCR beta diversity per million T cells fell roughly linearly with age, and a significant reduction was already apparent by age roughly 41. Conclusive comparison of naive and antigen-experienced compartments was prevented by the profiling of bulk unsorted PBMCs. Observed TCR beta diversity correlated strongly with the percentage of naive T cells measured by flow cytometry. Because the CMV infection status of the donors was unknown, age-related changes in expanded clonotypes may potentially have been confounded. Estimates of total diversity based on one million sequenced T cells were considered lower bounds and underestimates. Compared with the aged group, more naive CD4+ T cells, fewer expanded clones and increased TCR diversity were shown by the long-lived group, suggesting age selection.

Trimming at the junction amounts to 5 bases on V and 2 bases on J, and the germline ends lie 17 bases apart. Counted from cysteine to phenylalanine, this CDR3 has 16 amino acids. Only CDR3 DNA remains: 48 bases, in frame from the first base. The CDR1 and CDR2 encoded by the germline V gene (reference sequence) are MNHEY and SMNVEV. The library was built by means of 5' RACE. Sequencing instrument: Illumina HiSeq 2500. A second roughly 7 to 12 cycle PCR used a sample-barcoded 5' primer and a J-beta primer mix. A unique molecular identifier was introduced onto each TCR beta cDNA molecule by a template-switch 5' adaptor carrying 12 random nucleotides. Each sample yielded at least 2.5 million CDR3-containing paired-end reads. First-strand cDNA synthesis was performed from all RNA using the Mint cDNA synthesis kit, with priming by a TRBC-specific oligonucleotide. Following uracil-DNA glycosylase treatment, a first 18-cycle PCR with universal primers M1SS and BC2_uni_R was performed on all cDNA. The authors' pipeline ran thus. For normalization, 1 million high-quality reads were randomly selected from each sample, with every read carrying a distinct molecular identifier. Instead of being binned into consensus sequences, reads with shared molecular identifiers were discarded. MiTCR, set to a Q25 quality threshold and the strictest error-elimination algorithm, was used for CDR3 identification, clonotype clustering and error correction. A nonparametric unseen species model with Euler transformation was used to estimate a lower bound on total TCR beta diversity. TCRdb ran its own pipeline on the public reads, namely fastp trimming at Q25 and MiXCR clone calling, and kept in-frame beta chains. Entries that share a CDR3 protein sequence are merged under the most common genes and DNA. The V and J calls follow TCRdb's processing rather than the paper's. Recorded for this sample are 800,000 to 900,000 distinct CDR3 sequences; approximately 65% of them occurred a single time. The top ten constitute 25% to 30% of the sample.

Sequenced: blood. The receptor was derived from a man in his thirties or forties in good health. The chain links TRBV27 with TRBJ2-3, with an unclear D gene assignment. Here the CDR3 is given as CASSPRWAQLTDTQYF. The DNA sequence is given as TGTGCCAGCAGTCCCCGGTGGGCGCAACTCACAGATACGCAGTATTTT.